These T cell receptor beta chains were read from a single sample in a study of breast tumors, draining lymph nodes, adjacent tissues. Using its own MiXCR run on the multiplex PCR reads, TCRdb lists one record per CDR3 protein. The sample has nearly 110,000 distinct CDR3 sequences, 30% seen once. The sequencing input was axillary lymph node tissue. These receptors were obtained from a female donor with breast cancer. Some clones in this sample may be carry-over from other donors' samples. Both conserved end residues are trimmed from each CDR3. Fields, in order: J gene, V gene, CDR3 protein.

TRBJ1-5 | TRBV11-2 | ASSLERSNQPQH
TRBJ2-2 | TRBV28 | ASLKHRDLNTGELF
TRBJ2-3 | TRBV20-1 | SASRGVDTPY
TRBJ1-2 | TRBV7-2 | ASSQGSSYGYT
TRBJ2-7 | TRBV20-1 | SARDLTSYEQY
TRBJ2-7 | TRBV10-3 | AISVESSYEQY
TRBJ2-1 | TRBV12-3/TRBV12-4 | ASSPEGVSNEQF
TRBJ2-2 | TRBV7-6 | ASSAVQRSTGELF
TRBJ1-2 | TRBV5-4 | ASSPRTADYDYT
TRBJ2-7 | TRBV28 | ASSPPGTSWYEQY
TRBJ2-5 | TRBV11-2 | ASNRDYQATAQY
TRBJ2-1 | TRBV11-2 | ASSPQWNYNEQF
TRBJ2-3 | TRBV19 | ASSILGGPGVDTQY
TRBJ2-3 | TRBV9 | VSSAESGTQY
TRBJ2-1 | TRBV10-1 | ASSESKKLPIWAF
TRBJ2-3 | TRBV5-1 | ASSRGTSGSVQRGADTQY
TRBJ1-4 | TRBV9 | ASSVNRGTNEKLF
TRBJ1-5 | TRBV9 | ASSVERGTQH
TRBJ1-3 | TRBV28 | ASTRTGVNTIY
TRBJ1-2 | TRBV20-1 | SARTGGNYGYT
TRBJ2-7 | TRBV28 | ASSAGQFPYEQY
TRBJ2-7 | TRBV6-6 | ASTGGFEQY
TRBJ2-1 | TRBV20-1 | SAVAGGLHNEQF
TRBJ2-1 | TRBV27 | ASTPLTSGGANEQF
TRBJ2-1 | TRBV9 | ASSVEGLGYNEQF